This TCR beta chain was recorded in a study of cytomegalovirus exposure and HLA in healthy donors listed by TCRdb under 2017. At the level of the whole study: An earlier analysis of fewer than 750 of the donors reported 276 Gb of sequence data and 117 million unique TCR beta sequences obtained from approximately 180 million T cells. In a later analysis, previously published TCR beta repertoires from 500 to 750 donors were re-analyzed and high-resolution HLA genotyping was added so that TCR occurrence patterns could be studied. The study profiled the T cell repertoires of 550 to 700 subjects by immunosequencing and related them to cytomegalovirus serostatus. The number of donors typed differed by locus, with about 629-630 for A, B, C, DRB1 and DQB1, around 500 for DQA1, about 610 for DPA1, and approximately 470 for DPB1. In addition to the first cohort of 666 subjects, a separate validation cohort of some 120 different subjects was used. Of the 300 to 500 genotyped donors, over 80% were placed in the genetic ancestry cluster associated with self-reported Caucasian donors. The study aimed to test whether cataloging public T cell receptors could reveal signatures of past pathogen exposure. The study combined high-throughput TCR immunosequencing, statistical association of individual TCRs with disease status, and machine learning to predict cytomegalovirus infection status. Donor age, sex, ethnicity and CMV serostatus were collected together with the repertoire data. An early release that covered around 590 HLA-typed donors contained approximately 300 gigabases of sequencing data and 80 million or so unique TCR sequences. In an earlier analysis of 550 to 700 of the donors, high-throughput TCR beta sequencing was used to judge whether each TCR beta V gene segment behaved as functional or pseudogenic. Both class I and class II loci were covered by HLA typing, at four-digit resolution. In a later genetic analysis, genome-wide SNP genotypes for about 55% of the roughly 670 donors were used, and that subset was treated as a discovery cohort. About five DR-DQ haplotypes were handled as single units for association and clustering because linkage in the cohort was strong. Among about 360 genotyped donors of the cohort, an average of around 240,000 unique TCR beta nucleotide sequences were sequenced per donor, approximately 20% of them non-productive. All discovery cohort repertoires had been generated using a single sequencing platform. Rather than using new phenotypic data, the later analysis identified candidate immune exposures from TCR beta sequences and from how often those sequences occurred across donors. Results the study describes overall, beyond this receptor: In a later analysis, the rate of TCR association differed among HLA loci, with DRB1 alleles having the most associated TCRs and HLA-C alleles having the fewest. Because counts were too low, 15 to 20 rarely observed V segments, including chromosome 9 orphons, were excluded from the earlier analysis of under 650 of the donors. At a false discovery rate of 0.05, a later analysis linked 16,951 TCR beta sequences to specific HLA alleles. Presence/absence analyses assumed roughly uniform sequencing depth across donors, an assumption that may not hold. Immune exposure information for the cohort was limited to CMV serostatus. In a later genetic analysis, a missense DCLRE1C variant was associated with V-gene and J-gene trimming of TCR beta chains, and the association was replicated in an independent cohort. A later genetic analysis reported fewer N-insertions in productive TCRs among donors in an Asian-associated ancestry cluster than the 666-donor mean. A group of highly shared sequence variants was considered likely to be a technical artifact of the sequencing pipeline. HLA typing was unavailable for some donors at each locus, so association tests used only the typed subset. Broadly in line with IMGT annotations, most TCR beta V segments showed up in productive rearrangements about 87% or about 30% of the time in an earlier analysis of several hundred of the donors. In the study, 150 to 200 TCR beta chains were listed as associated with cytomegalovirus. The classifier was reported to diagnose cytomegalovirus status with high specificity and sensitivity in both the original cohort and the validation cohort. While some public TCRs were present in many individuals, most TCR sequences turned up only very rarely across donors. When HLA alleles, especially DR and DQ, strongly co-occurred, TCR associations were difficult to assign to individual alleles. The authors suggested that the approach could potentially be generalized to other disease states and immunological phenotypes. Linkage disequilibrium might explain the correlated functional status among segregating V segments, but an unknown experimental factor could not be ruled out. Three of the identified cytomegalovirus-associated TCR beta chains were confirmed in vitro to be specific for cytomegalovirus antigens. In this cohort, only TCR beta chains were sequenced, and detectable features were limited by the absence of alpha or paired-chain data. Because the 87-base-pair reads could not distinguish some IMGT-functional V segments, including TRBV6-2 and TRBV6-3, those segments were excluded. According to a later analysis, parvovirus B19, influenza, CMV and Epstein-Barr virus appeared linked to several top co-occurrence clusters. A later analysis found that most CMV-associated TCR beta chains appeared HLA-restricted, with HLA associations seemingly driven largely by CMV exposure. A further reported finding was that TCR beta sequences accurately predicted the HLA-A and HLA-B alleles for most subjects in the first cohort. In a later analysis, HLA-associated TCR beta chains were found to be more clonally expanded and to have lower generation probabilities than equally common non-associated chains.

On this clone: This clone's antigen is unknown. No much larger clone is present one base from it, and per-base qualities are unavailable.

In total, approximately 700 healthy bone marrow donors made up the cohort. Cohort members were all nominally healthy when sampled, although unrecorded immune exposures were likely present. The donor tested CMV seronegative, placing the donor among the 350 or so seronegative members of the cohort. A peripheral blood sample was collected from each donor, and TCR beta sequencing was performed on peripheral blood mononuclear cells. Genomic DNA extraction from the blood cell samples was performed with the Qiagen DNeasy Blood Extraction Kit. The trim is 3 bases for V and 3 bases for J, with a gap of 25 bases between the germline ends. Based on the germline V gene, the CDR1 and CDR2 sequences are MDHEN and SYDVKM. From cysteine to phenylalanine, the CDR3 is 19 amino acids long. Only the CDR3 portion is preserved as DNA: 57 bases, with reading frame beginning at the first base. Receptor amplification or capture employed the immunoSEQ multiplex PCR assay. A mixture of 60 forward primers for TCR Vbeta segments and 13 reverse primers for TCR Jbeta segments was used in the multiplex PCR. A multiplex PCR assay on genomic DNA amplified the CDR3 region of rearranged TCR beta genes. On the Illumina HiSeq System, the amplified TCR beta libraries were sequenced as 87-base-pair reads. The authors' analysis ran thus. In a later analysis, some 80 million unique TCR beta chains were counted across the approximately 640 repertoires, and about 9.9 million of these chains were shared by at least two donors. Raw reads were error-corrected and collapsed into unique sequences with a nearest-neighbor algorithm that merged closely related sequences to remove PCR and sequencing errors. Alignment of CDR3 sequences to IMGT reference sequences was used to assign V, D and J gene segments. For a sequence to be retained, a match of at least six nucleotides to both a V gene segment and a J gene segment was required. Rearrangements were called productive when the CDR3 lacked stop codons and stayed in frame with V and J; all others were non-productive. CDR3 was defined according to IMGT convention as the region running from the second conserved V-encoded cysteine to the conserved J-encoded phenylalanine. The earlier analysis of a few hundred of the donors excluded sequences that lacked an unambiguous match to a single V gene segment. In an earlier analysis of approximately 610 of the donors, V segments were called functional above 56.7% productive rearrangements and were called segregating when the between-donor standard deviation exceeded 5%. A statistical classification framework was built to diagnose cytomegalovirus status from the catalog of TCR beta chain sequences. V and J gene assignment, in a later analysis, came from comparing TCR nucleotide sequences with IMGT/GENE-DB human TR gene sequences. A later analysis assigned CDR3 sequences and most-parsimonious VDJ recombination scenarios with the TCRdist pipeline. In a later analysis, each TCR beta chain was defined by its CDR3 amino acid sequence together with its V-gene family, and reads lacking a unique V-gene family were excluded. In a later analysis, 450 to 600 highly shared, low-generation-probability nucleotide sequences were removed to address suspected cross-contamination and a sequencing artifact. In a later analysis, a clonal expansion index for each public chain was calculated from normalized within-repertoire ranks of inferred template counts. Generation probabilities in a later analysis came from a VDJ recombination model fitted to out-of-frame rearrangements, and those results were checked against IGoR. A later analysis scored TCR-TCR, TCR-HLA and TCR-CMV co-occurrence with hypergeometric tests, applying a repertoire-size bias correction to TCR pairs. A later analysis estimated false discovery rates by permuting HLA or CMV assignments 20 times. In a later analysis, co-occurring TCRs were grouped using DBSCAN, with TCRdist sequence similarity added in when clustering inside HLA-allele-positive subsets. Co-occurrence clustering excluded repertoires with fewer than 30,000 or more than 120,000 public chains, plus five with anomalous nucleotide sharing. As stored in TCRdb, this immuneACCESS dataset retains in-frame rearrangements with V and J assigned. A fraction of the clones does not appear; measured against another copy, unresolved V genes explain less than half of the discrepancy, and the remainder lacks a known reason. V and J calls plus clone size are reproduced from that table; the DNA served to infer D and trimming. Across this sample there are around 190,000 clones, with around 80% seen only once. Approximately 0.47% of the sample comes from the top ten.

The source material was PBMCs. The chain is made from TRBV28 and TRBJ2-3; TRBD1 is a possible D gene, resting on 6 matching bases. The receptor was isolated from a woman between 50 and 59 years old in good health and CMV-seronegative. The bases are TGTGCCAGCAGTTTTTTGGCTCGGGCGCGGCAGGGGCAAACAGATACGCAGTATTTT. Protein translation: CASSFLARARQGQTDTQYF.